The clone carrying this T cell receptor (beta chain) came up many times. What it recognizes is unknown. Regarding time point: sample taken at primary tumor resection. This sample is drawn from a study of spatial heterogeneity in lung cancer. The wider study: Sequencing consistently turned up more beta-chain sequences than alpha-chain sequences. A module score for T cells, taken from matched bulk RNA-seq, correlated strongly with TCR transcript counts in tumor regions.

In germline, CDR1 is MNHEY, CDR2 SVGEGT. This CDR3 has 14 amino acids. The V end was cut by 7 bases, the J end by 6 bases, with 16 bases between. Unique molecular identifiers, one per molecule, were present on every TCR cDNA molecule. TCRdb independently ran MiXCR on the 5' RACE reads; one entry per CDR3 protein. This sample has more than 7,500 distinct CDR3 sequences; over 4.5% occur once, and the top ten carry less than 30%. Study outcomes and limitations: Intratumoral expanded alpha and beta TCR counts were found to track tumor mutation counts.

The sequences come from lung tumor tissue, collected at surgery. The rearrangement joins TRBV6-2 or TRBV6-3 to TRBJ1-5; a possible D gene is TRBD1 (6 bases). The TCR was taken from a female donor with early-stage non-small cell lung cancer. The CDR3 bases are TGTGCCAGCACCCCCGGGACACCTCTTCAGCCCCAGCATTTT. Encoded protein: CASTPGTPLQPQHF.